These 13 T cell receptor beta chains came from one sample sequenced in a study of blood T cell repertoires in COVID-19. Profiling relied on immunoSEQ multiplex PCR, and the TCRdb table lists in-frame clones only, not all of them. Of 150,000 to 200,000 clones detected, around 82% appear once; the ten largest clones hold around 7%. Material: peripheral blood. These receptors all come from a woman between 35 and 50 years old with COVID-19, enrolled during active disease.

This clone was recorded many times. This chain links TRBV7-2 with TRBJ1-1, with TRBD1 as a possible D gene (6 bases). There are 15 residues in the CDR3. Looked up from germline, CDR1 is SGHTA and CDR2 is FQGNSA. V shed 1 base and J shed 11 bases, with 20 bases lying between them. Written as DNA, the CDR3 is TGTGCCAGCAGCTTAGTTTCTTTTGGCCCTCAGGGGGCTTTCTTT. It encodes CASSLVSFGPQGAFF. Together with reference TRBV7-2 and TRBJ1-1, the CDR3 gives the full variable domain: GAGVSQSPSNKVTEKGKDVELRCDPISGHTALYWYRQSLGQGLEFLIYFQGNSAPDKSGLPSDRFSAERTGGSVSTLTIQRTQQEDSAVYLCASSLVSFGPQGAFFGQGTRLTVV.

The chain combines TRBV28 with TRBJ1-1, with 9 bases matching TRBD1. This CDR3 spans 12 amino acids. V was pared by 7 bases and J by 4 bases, with 1 base of the junction left unmatched. The V gene's germline CDR1 is MDHEN and CDR2 SYDVKM. The DNA for the CDR3 is TGTGCCAGCAAGACAGGGGGCACTGAAGCTTTCTTT. It specifies CASKTGGTEAFF.

The chain joins TRBV29-1 to TRBJ2-5; 7 bases align to TRBD1. Germline loops: CDR1 SQVTM, CDR2 ANQGSEA. The CDR3 has 12 residues. The V segment lost 7 bases and the J segment 4 bases; nucleotides outside the gene matches: 6. As DNA, the CDR3 is TGCAGCGGGCAGACAGGGCGAGAGACCCAGTACTTC. This translates into CSGQTGRETQYF.

This rearrangement joins TRBV7-8 to TRBJ2-1; maybe TRBD2 (6 bases). Trimming took off 3 bases at V and 0 bases at J, with 15 bases between the two ends. Germline values: CDR1 SGHVS, CDR2 FQNEAQ. This CDR3 comprises 17 residues. CDR3 sequence (DNA): TGTGCCAGCAGCTTTGGCTATCGGGGGAGCTCCTACAATGAGCAGTTCTTC. Its translation: CASSFGYRGSSYNEQFF.

The CDR3 here is CAWKVPGGNTIYF. In nucleotides, the CDR3 is TGTGCCTGGAAGGTGCCAGGCGGAAACACCATATATTTT. The rearrangement links TRBV30 to TRBJ1-3; the D is unclear. The CDR3 spans 13 residues. Trimming pared 4 bases from V and 4 bases from J, leaving 11 bases between. Germline lookup yields CDR1 GTSNPN and CDR2 SVGIG (reference sequence).

J is TRBJ2-5 and V is TRBV30, with D uncertain. Germline V CDR1 and CDR2: GTSNPN, SVGIG (reference sequence). CDR3 size: 12 residues. V dropped 1 base and J dropped 5 bases, with 8 bases sitting between them. The CDR3: CAWSGARETQYF. DNA for the CDR3: TGTGCCTGGAGTGGGGCACGCGAGACCCAGTACTTC.

The chain uses TRBV7-8 and TRBJ1-6; the D is unclear. The CDR3 is made up of 18 amino acids. From germline, CDR1 is SGHVS and CDR2 FQNEAQ. V lost 2 bases and J 7 bases, leaving 21 bases between the germline ends. The CDR3 DNA reads TGTGCCAGCAGCTTAAGTGCGGGAACCGGGCTCTCAAATTCACCCCTCCACTTT. Translating it yields CASSLSAGTGLSNSPLHF.

The chain is built from TRBV27 and TRBJ2-5, with D perhaps matching TRBD1 (6 bases). There are 14 residues in the CDR3. Trimming removed 8 bases at V and 0 bases at J, with 13 bases between. Germline V gene data show CDR1 as MNHEY and CDR2 as SMNVEV (reference sequence). The CDR3 region is CASSGDAYQETQYF. CDR3 sequence (DNA): TGTGCCAGCTCAGGGGACGCTTACCAAGAGACCCAGTACTTC.

CDR3 nucleotide sequence: TGTGCCAGCAGCCAAGAAAAGGGGCTTTCTGGAAACACCATATATTTT. Translated, it gives CASSQEKGLSGNTIYF. V usage is TRBV14 and J usage is TRBJ1-3; TRBD1 might be the D (5 bases). Trimming pared 0 bases from V and 1 base from J, leaving 10 bases between. The CDR3 is made up of 16 amino acids. Germline values: CDR1 SGHDN, CDR2 FVKESK.

The CDR3 DNA is TGCGCCAGCAGCCCCCTCGGGAGGGTTGAGCAGTACTTC. Protein sequence: CASSPLGRVEQYF. The chain joins TRBV5-1 to TRBJ2-7, with 8 bases that match TRBD2. Germline CDR1 SGHRS, CDR2 YFSETQ. Trimming cost V 4 bases and J 7 bases; bases outside gene matches: 7. The length of the CDR3 is 13 residues.

The V gene is TRBV30, the J gene TRBJ2-1, with 15 bases aligning to TRBD2. Per germline, CDR1 GTSNPN and CDR2 SVGIG (reference sequence). This CDR3 has 16 amino acids. Unmatched junction bases numbered 6, after V lost 2 bases and J lost 7 bases. Here the CDR3 DNA reads TGTGCCTGGAGTCCTCCGGGACTAGCGGGAGGTAATGAGCAGTTCTTC. This codes for CAWSPPGLAGGNEQFF.

The rearrangement uses TRBV3-1 (or the pseudogene TRBV3-2) and TRBJ2-5, with a weak D call TRBD1 (6 bases). Germline CDR1 is LGHDT and CDR2 is YNNKEL (reference sequence). V lost 1 base and J 5 bases, leaving 11 bases between the germline ends. This CDR3 is 14 amino acids long. The CDR3 coding sequence is TGTGCCAGCAGCCAAGGATGGACAGACGAGACCCAGTACTTC. It yields the protein CASSQGWTDETQYF.

This clone showed up just a few times. This chain connects TRBV28 to TRBJ1-5, with a weak D call TRBD1 (5 bases). With 6 bases removed from V and 4 bases from J, the gap between germline ends came to 22 bases. Germline lookup yields CDR1 MDHEN and CDR2 SYDVKM. The CDR3 covers 17 residues. CDR3 amino acids: CASSPLIRQTSNQPQHF. CDR3 coding DNA: TGTGCCAGCAGCCCCCTCATTAGACAGACCTCTAATCAGCCCCAGCATTTT.